These T cell receptor beta chains were read from a single sample in a study of blood T cell repertoires in COVID-19. Clones were sequenced by immunoSEQ multiplex PCR, and TCRdb holds only the in-frame ones, with some missing. Altogether roughly 30,000 clones are present, 89% being singletons, with the ten largest covering roughly 3.2%. What was sequenced was peripheral blood. These receptor sequences come from a human donor in a cohort sampled during active COVID-19. Both conserved end residues are part of each CDR3. D genes are given only for firm matches. Clone size is stated in some rows and not others, as once, few, many or a class when expanded.

clone_size,v_call,d_call,j_call,cdr3_nt,cdr3_aa
NA,TRBV6-5,TRBD1,TRBJ2-3,TGTGCCAGCCGGACAGGGAATACAGATACGCAGTATTTT,CASRTGNTDTQYF
NA,TRBV4-1,NA,TRBJ2-1,TGCGCCAGCAGCCAAGGGGGAGCGGCATTGAGCTCCTACAATGAGCAGTTCTTC,CASSQGGAALSSYNEQFF
NA,TRBV21-1,NA,TRBJ1-3,TGTGCCAGCAGCAGGCAGGGGACAGGAAACACCATATATTTT,CASSRQGTGNTIYF
few,TRBV4-1,NA,TRBJ2-7,TGCGCCAGCAGCCAAGAAGAAACGGGCGGGTACGAGCAGTACTTC,CASSQEETGGYEQYF
once,TRBV30,TRBD1,TRBJ1-1,TGTGCCGGTCACAGAGGGGGCCACACTGAAGCTTTCTTT,CAGHRGGHTEAFF
NA,TRBV7-9,NA,TRBJ2-3,TGTGCCAGCAGCTTAGCGGCGGGGACCACAGATACGCAGTATTTT,CASSLAAGTTDTQYF
NA,TRBV4-2,NA,TRBJ2-1,TGTGCCAGCAGCCAAGGACAGATCGGCGACAATGAGCAGTTCTTC,CASSQGQIGDNEQFF
NA,TRBV6-5,NA,TRBJ1-6,TGTGCCAGCAGTTACTCCGTGACACACTATAATTCACCCCTCCACTTT,CASSYSVTHYNSPLHF
NA,TRBV10-3,NA,TRBJ1-5,TGTGCCATCAGTGAGGGGGCAACACCTAATCAGCCCCAGCATTTT,CAISEGATPNQPQHF
NA,TRBV5-8,NA,TRBJ1-2,TGTGCCAGCAGCTTGGTCAGTGGTTCTAACTATGGCTACACCTTC,CASSLVSGSNYGYTF
NA,TRBV14,TRBD2,TRBJ2-7,TGTGCCAGCAGCAATAAGGCGGGGGGGTTCAGCTCCTACGAGCAGTACTTC,CASSNKAGGFSSYEQYF
NA,TRBV6-5,NA,TRBJ1-3,TGTGCCAGCAGAGCGACAGCGAGCTCTGGAAACACCATATATTTT,CASRATASSGNTIYF
NA,TRBV5-6,NA,TRBJ1-2,TGTGCCAGCAGCCCCGGGTCCTATGGCTACACCTTC,CASSPGSYGYTF
NA,TRBV2,TRBD1,TRBJ1-6,TGTGCCAGCAGTGAAGCAGGCCGAGACAGGGGCTATAATTCACCCCTCCACTTT,CASSEAGRDRGYNSPLHF
NA,TRBV15,TRBD1,TRBJ2-5,TGTGCCACCAGCAAAGGACAGGGGGCGTACCAAGAGACCCAGTACTTC,CATSKGQGAYQETQYF
NA,TRBV21-1,NA,TRBJ1-5,TGTGCCAGCAGCAAAGCCGGGACTAAGAAGCCCCAGCATTTT,CASSKAGTKKPQHF
once,TRBV3-1/TRBV3-2,NA,TRBJ2-2,TGTGCCAGCAGCCAAGCGTGGAACACCGGGGAGCTGTTTTTT,CASSQAWNTGELFF
few,TRBV3-1/TRBV3-2,NA,TRBJ2-2,TGTGCCAGCAGCCAAGACGGGGGGCCAGACGGGGAGCTGTTTTTT,CASSQDGGPDGELFF
NA,TRBV7-9,TRBD1,TRBJ1-4,TGTGCCAGCAGTCCGGACAGGGGAGGCGAAAAACTGTTTTTT,CASSPDRGGEKLFF
NA,TRBV5-1,NA,TRBJ1-3,TGCGCCAGCAGCTTGGAGGGAGTTCCTGGAAACACCATATATTTT,CASSLEGVPGNTIYF
NA,TRBV7-2,NA,TRBJ1-2,TGTGCCAGCAGCCGTCCCGGGGTCTATGGCTACACCTTC,CASSRPGVYGYTF
NA,TRBV5-1,TRBD1,TRBJ2-5,TGCGCCAGCAGCTTAGCACCCGGACAGGGCCAAGAGACCCAGTACTTC,CASSLAPGQGQETQYF
few,TRBV10-3,TRBD2,TRBJ2-1,TGTGCCATCAGTGAGTCGCTAGCGGGGGATGGGCAGTTCTTC,CAISESLAGDGQFF
NA,TRBV7-9,TRBD1,TRBJ1-6,TGTGCCAGCAGCCCCCCGGGACAGGGTAATTCACCCCTCCACTTT,CASSPPGQGNSPLHF
NA,TRBV2,NA,TRBJ2-1,TGTGCCAGCAGTGAATCACTAGCCTACAATGAGCAGTTCTTC,CASSESLAYNEQFF
NA,TRBV6-2/TRBV6-3,TRBD2,TRBJ2-2,TGTGCCAGCAGTTACTCACCGGGACTAGGTTCCGGGGAGCTGTTTTTT,CASSYSPGLGSGELFF
NA,TRBV5-1,TRBD1,TRBJ1-2,TGCGCCAGCAGCCCACAGGGGATATCCTATGGCTACACCTTC,CASSPQGISYGYTF
NA,TRBV7-2,NA,TRBJ2-2,TGTGCCAGCAGCTTATTGAGCGGGGAGCTGTTTTTT,CASSLLSGELFF
NA,TRBV30,NA,TRBJ1-6,TGTGCCTGGAGTGTAGCGGAGGCTGATAATTCACCCCTCCACTTT,CAWSVAEADNSPLHF
NA,TRBV6-5,TRBD1,TRBJ1-2,TGTGCCAGCAGTTATAGAGGACAGGGGAACTATGGCTACACCTTC,CASSYRGQGNYGYTF
NA,TRBV5-3,NA,TRBJ2-5,TGTGCCAGAAGCCGTCCCCGGCCAGCGGCACAAGAGACCCAGTACTTC,CARSRPRPAAQETQYF
NA,TRBV9,TRBD1,TRBJ1-2,TGTGCCAGCAGCAGCGGACAGGGGGATGGCTACACCTTC,CASSSGQGDGYTF
NA,TRBV2,TRBD1,TRBJ2-3,TGTGCCAGCAGGGTAGGACAGGGCTTAGGAACAGATACGCAGTATTTT,CASRVGQGLGTDTQYF
NA,TRBV30,TRBD2,TRBJ2-4,TGTGCCTGGAGACTAGCGGGAGAGAAAAACATTCAGTACTTC,CAWRLAGEKNIQYF
NA,TRBV19,TRBD1,TRBJ1-2,TGTGCCAGTACCCACGTAACCGGGACAGGGAATGGCTACACCTTC,CASTHVTGTGNGYTF
NA,TRBV29-1,NA,TRBJ2-5,TGCAGCGTCAAAACGGGGAATCAAGAGACCCAGTACTTC,CSVKTGNQETQYF
NA,TRBV12-5,TRBD2,TRBJ2-3,TGTGCTAGTGGTTTGGTCCGGACTAGCGGGGTAGTTACGCAGTATTTT,CASGLVRTSGVVTQYF
few,TRBV7-9,TRBD1,TRBJ2-7,TGTGCCAGCAGGAGGGGACAGGGTTCCTACGAGCAGTACTTC,CASRRGQGSYEQYF
NA,TRBV5-4,TRBD1,TRBJ2-6,TGTGCCAGCAGTACCGGGACAGGGGGCTCTGGGGCCAACGTCCTGACTTTC,CASSTGTGGSGANVLTF
NA,TRBV2,TRBD1,TRBJ1-6,TGTGCCAGGGGACAGGCGAACTATAATTCACCCCTCCACTTT,CARGQANYNSPLHF
NA,TRBV5-6,NA,TRBJ1-2,TGTGCCAGCAGTCAGGAGGGCCGTGGCTACACCTTC,CASSQEGRGYTF
NA,TRBV20-1,NA,TRBJ2-7,TGCAGTGCTAGTGGGGGGCAGGTTAATATCAGAGGCGAGCAGTACTTC,CSASGGQVNIRGEQYF
NA,TRBV28,NA,TRBJ1-2,TGTGCCAGCAGTCTAAACAGACAGTACGATGGCTACACCTTC,CASSLNRQYDGYTF
NA,TRBV12-5,NA,TRBJ1-2,TGTGCTAGTGCCTCACCGGGGGACGATGGCTACACCTTC,CASASPGDDGYTF
few,TRBV4-2,TRBD1,TRBJ1-6,TGTGCCAGCAGCCTTGGGACAGGGAATTCACCCCTCCACTTT,CASSLGTGNSPLHF
NA,TRBV5-4,NA,TRBJ2-5,TGTGCCAGCAGCTTCCGGGACTTCCAAGAGACCCAGTACTTC,CASSFRDFQETQYF
NA,TRBV7-9,TRBD1,TRBJ1-2,TGTGCCAGCAGCTTAGTAGGGACAGGGGGAATTGGCTACACCTTC,CASSLVGTGGIGYTF
few,TRBV7-2,TRBD2,TRBJ2-3,TGTGCCAGCGGATCTCGGGGACTAGCGACGGCAGATACGCAGTATTTT,CASGSRGLATADTQYF
NA,TRBV3-1/TRBV3-2,NA,TRBJ1-2,TGTGCCAGCAGCCATGCGGGGATTGTAGAGGGCTACACCTTC,CASSHAGIVEGYTF
once,TRBV12-3/TRBV12-4,TRBD1,TRBJ1-6,TGTGCCAGCCGGGGACAGGTGGCTTCACCCCTCCACTTT,CASRGQVASPLHF
NA,TRBV11-2,NA,TRBJ2-7,TGTGCCAGCAGCCGTTCCCCGGGCAGGGGCTACGAGCAGTACTTC,CASSRSPGRGYEQYF
NA,TRBV5-4,TRBD2,TRBJ2-5,TGTGCCAGCAGCGGGACTAGCGGAGGTCAAGAGACCCAGTACTTC,CASSGTSGGQETQYF
NA,TRBV11-3,TRBD1,TRBJ1-1,TGTGCCAGCAGCTTAGCAGGGGGGAACACTGAAGCTTTCTTT,CASSLAGGNTEAFF